This T cell receptor beta chain was profiled in a study of T cell responses to AZD1222 COVID-19 vaccine. Study findings and constraints: Donors were chiefly white British, with a greater number of females, and clonal diversity was perhaps underestimated. At baseline, seropositivity was found in only a handful of AZD1222 recipients. Across spike, vaccine-associated CD4 TCRs were found, dominant at 160-218 and 743-854.

Method: immunoSEQ multiplex PCR; TCRdb's copy keeps in-frame clones and lacks some. The repertoire holds 150,000 to 200,000 clones, with around 90% as singletons. As for this clone: Its antigen is still unknown.

The CDR3 runs to 15 residues. V was cut by 1 base and J by 3 bases, with 10 bases left in between. Germline V gene sequence: CDR1 MNHNS, CDR2 SASEGT. The receptor's source is an adult in good health. The V and J genes are TRBV6-1 and TRBJ2-4; no clear D. The specimen was peripheral blood, collected on day 0 of AZD1222 vaccination. The CDR3 here is CASSEGWVDKNIQYF. Here the CDR3 DNA reads TGTGCCAGCAGTGAAGGGTGGGTCGACAAAAACATTCAGTACTTC.